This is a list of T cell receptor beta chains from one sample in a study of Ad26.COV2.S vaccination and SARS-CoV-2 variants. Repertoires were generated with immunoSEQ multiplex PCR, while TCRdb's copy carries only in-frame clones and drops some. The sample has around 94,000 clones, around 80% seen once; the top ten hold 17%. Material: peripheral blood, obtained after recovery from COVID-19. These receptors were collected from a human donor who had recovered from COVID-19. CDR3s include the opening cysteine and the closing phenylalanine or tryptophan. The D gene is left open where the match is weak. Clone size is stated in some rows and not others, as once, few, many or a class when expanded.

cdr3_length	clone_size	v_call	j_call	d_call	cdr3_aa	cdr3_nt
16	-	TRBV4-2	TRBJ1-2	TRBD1	CASSPTQGAVNYGYTF	TGTGCCAGCAGCCCAACCCAGGGGGCAGTAAACTATGGCTACACCTTC
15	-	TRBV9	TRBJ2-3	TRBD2	CASSVTSGGPDTQYF	TGTGCCAGCAGCGTGACTAGCGGGGGGCCAGATACGCAGTATTTT
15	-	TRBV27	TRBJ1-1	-	CASSPSTGWNTEAFF	TGTGCCAGCAGTCCGTCTACAGGCTGGAACACTGAAGCTTTCTTT
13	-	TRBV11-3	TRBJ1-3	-	CASSQGTGNTIYF	TGTGCCAGCAGCCAAGGGACGGGAAACACCATATATTTT
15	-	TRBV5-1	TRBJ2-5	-	CASSPGTRMQETQYF	TGCGCCAGCAGCCCCGGGACTCGCATGCAAGAGACCCAGTACTTC
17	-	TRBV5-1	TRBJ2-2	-	CASSSSATVPNTGELFF	TGCGCCAGCAGCTCGAGCGCGACAGTCCCGAACACCGGGGAGCTGTTTTTT
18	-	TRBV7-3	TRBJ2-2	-	CASSLFSRPSVGTGELFF	TGTGCCAGCAGCTTATTCAGTCGACCCTCCGTGGGTACCGGGGAGCTGTTTTTT
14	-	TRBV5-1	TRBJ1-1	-	CASRLLQGNTEAFF	TGCGCCAGCAGACTATTACAGGGAAACACTGAAGCTTTCTTT
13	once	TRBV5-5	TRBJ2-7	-	CASSLIGSYEQYF	TGTGCCAGCAGCTTGATCGGCTCCTACGAGCAGTACTTC
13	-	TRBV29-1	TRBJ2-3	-	CSALGGSTDTQYF	TGCAGCGCCCTGGGCGGTAGCACAGATACGCAGTATTTT
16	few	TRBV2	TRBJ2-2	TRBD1	CASSGDRYRDTGELFF	TGTGCCAGCAGTGGGGACAGGTACAGGGACACCGGGGAGCTGTTTTTT
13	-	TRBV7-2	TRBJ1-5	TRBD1	CASSPQGDQPQHF	TGTGCCAGCAGCCCTCAGGGGGATCAGCCCCAGCATTTT
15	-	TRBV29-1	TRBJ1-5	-	CSVQISGRGNQPQHF	TGCAGCGTCCAAATCTCGGGAAGGGGCAATCAGCCCCAGCATTTT
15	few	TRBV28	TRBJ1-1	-	CASSPRGGWGTEAFF	TGTGCCAGCAGCCCTCGGGGAGGGTGGGGCACTGAAGCTTTCTTT
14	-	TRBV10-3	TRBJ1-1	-	CAINSGLGNTEAFF	TGTGCCATCAACTCGGGGTTGGGGAACACTGAAGCTTTCTTT